The clone carrying this TCR beta chain was seen only a few times. What it binds is unknown. A universal primer site was created by template switching, with the cDNA bearing unique molecular identifiers. TCRdb called the 5' RACE reads again in MiXCR, with one record for every CDR3 protein. The sample contains 500,000 to 550,000 distinct CDR3 sequences, 20% to 25% of which appear only once. This record belongs to a study of identical twins. Study outcomes and limitations: Whereas memory repertoires showed no such difference, abundant cord blood beta clonotypes carried fewer insertions. Invariant MAIT and iNKT cells are populations that could partly confound zero-insertion analyses.

The sample was also reused in another study, on yellow fever vaccine responses in identical twins. From that paper: Twins' T cell vaccine responses reportedly looked partly convergent, partly personalized.

Input material: CD4+ T cells sorted from blood. This TCR was sampled from a woman in her late teens or twenties in good health.

This chain's CDR3 is CASSLAITSGAGELFF. Here the CDR3 DNA reads TGCGCCAGCAGCTTGGCCATCACTAGCGGGGCCGGGGAGCTGTTTTTT. This chain connects TRBV5-1 to TRBJ2-2, with 10 bases lining up with TRBD2. With V trimmed by 0 bases and J by 6 bases, 5 bases remained unmatched. Germline CDR1 and CDR2: SGHRS and YFSETQ. The CDR3 covers 16 residues. Full variable domain (outside the CDR3, taken from reference TRBV5-1 and TRBJ2-2): KAGVTQTPRYLIKTRGQQVTLSCSPISGHRSVSWYQQTPGQGLQFLFEYFSETQRNKGNFPGRFSGRQFSNSRSEMNVSTLELGDSALYLCASSLAITSGAGELFFGEGSRLTVL.